This TCR beta chain was captured by sequencing in a study of blood T cell repertoires in COVID-19. Study overall: Samples came from the United States, Italy and Spain, spanning acute and convalescent COVID-19. T cells, B-cell-depleted T cells, or PBMCs provided the cDNA or gDNA that served as material.

This clone was seen just once. The CDR3 is made up of 17 amino acids. Germline CDR1 is SGHTA and CDR2 is FQGNSA. V lost 1 base, J lost 0 bases, and 13 bases lay in between. Authors' analysis steps: Reference gene primer amplification gave nucleated cell count estimates. The repertoire was sequenced with immunoSEQ multiplex PCR; TCRdb's copy has only in-frame clones and lacks some. That table gives V, J and clone size, and the DNA gave D and trimming. The sample consists of a few hundred thousand clones, 84% of them appearing once. The receptor was isolated from a man aged 35-49 years who had recovered from COVID-19. What was sequenced was peripheral blood. The V and J genes are TRBV7-2 and TRBJ1-3; D remains unclear. CDR3 nucleotides: TGTGCCAGCAGCTTAGGTTGGCCTCCCACCTCTGGAAACACCATATATTTT. Translation: CASSLGWPPTSGNTIYF.